This T cell receptor (beta chain) was identified during a study of tumor and adjacent non-tumor tissue in lung cancer. In the study overall: Stage I to III disease affected ten to eleven men and roughly five women aged 31 to 76.

Details on this clonotype: What it binds is unknown. At one of its ends the junction is not consistent with the germline gene, which may arise from a read error.

TCRbeta libraries were built with three rounds of nested PCR, modified from ARM-PCR. TCRdb redid the calling of the multiplex PCR reads with MiXCR, one entry per CDR3 protein. The table has 98,000 or so distinct CDR3 sequences, more than 80% seen once; the top ten hold around 30%. Regarding the study as a whole: In normal lung, the top 100 clones were significantly more dominant than in tumor. Tumor tissue had significantly higher TCR diversity than normal lung.

Germline assignment: CDR1 MGHRA and CDR2 YSYEKL. The CDR3 has 15 residues. No cell sorting was done before RNA was extracted from the tissue. The normal lung tissue was taken more than 3 cm from the tumor edge. Chemotherapy-naive patients with new lung cancer underwent thoracic surgery in China, August–November 2014. This rearrangement joins TRBV4-1 to TRBJ2-2; 9 nucleotides align to TRBD2. This TCR derives from a man aged 60 to 69 with small cell lung cancer. Sequenced input: distant non-tumor lung tissue. The CDR3 bases are TGCGCCAGCAGCAGCGGGGGGACCTATACCGGGGAGCTGTTATTT. It is translated as CASSSGGTYTGELLF.